A selection of T cell receptor beta chains follows, all from one sample in a study of CD8 T cells in ankylosing spondylitis. TCRdb ran MiXCR on the 5' RACE reads and lists one entry per CDR3 protein. The table has approximately 40,000 distinct CDR3 sequences, 6% seen once. The specimen was blood, either unsorted or a sorted T cell fraction (not recorded which). The source of these receptors is a male donor with ankylosing spondylitis or in good health (not recorded which). Each CDR3 is given with its conserved first and last residue. D genes are given only for firm matches. Rows may omit the clone size; those that give it use once, few, many or a size class.

j_call cdr3_length d_call v_call clone_size cdr3_nt cdr3_aa
TRBJ2-6 18 TRBD2 TRBV12-3/TRBV12-4 NA TGTACCATCAGTTTCGCTAGCGGTCGACGCTCTGAGGCCAACGTCCTGACTTTC CTISFASGRRSEANVLTF
TRBJ1-1 14 NA TRBV7-3 many TGTGCCAGCAGCCAAGGCTGGGGGAACACTGAAGCTTTCTTT CASSQGWGNTEAFF
TRBJ2-1 13 NA TRBV19 many TGTGCCACGACAGGAGTTTTTGACAATGAGCAGTTCTTC CATTGVFDNEQFF
TRBJ2-7 15 TRBD1 TRBV27 many TGTGCCAGCAGCCCCACAGGGGGTTTTAGCTACGAGCAGTACTTC CASSPTGGFSYEQYF
TRBJ2-2 12 NA TRBV11-2 many TGTGCCAGCAGCTATAAAACCGGGGAGCTGTTTTTT CASSYKTGELFF
TRBJ2-5 12 NA TRBV20-1 many TGCAGTGCTAGCGGGGCCCAAGAGACCCAGTACTTC CSASGAQETQYF
TRBJ1-2 12 NA TRBV6-5 many TGTGCCAGCAGAGGTAATACCGGTGGCTACACCTTC CASRGNTGGYTF
TRBJ2-5 15 TRBD2 TRBV28 many TGTGCCAGCAGCTTCGGGAGGGCCTTCTTAGAGACCCAGTACTTC CASSFGRAFLETQYF
TRBJ1-1 15 NA TRBV18 many TGTGCCAGCTCACCGGCCGGGAACCTCCGGACTGAAGCTTTCTTT CASSPAGNLRTEAFF
TRBJ2-3 16 TRBD2 TRBV5-6 many TGTGCCAGCAGCTTAAGCGGGGGGGCCTTCACAGATACGCAGTATTTT CASSLSGGAFTDTQYF
TRBJ2-2 13 NA TRBV3-1 many TGTGCCAGCAGCCATCACGCGTCCGGGGAGCTGTTTTTT CASSHHASGELFF
TRBJ2-1 13 TRBD2 TRBV12-5 few TGTGCTAGTGGCGCTAGCGGGAGGGATGAGCAGTTCTTC CASGASGRDEQFF
TRBJ1-5 14 NA TRBV5-1 many TGCGCCAGCAGCTTGGTGGGCCAAGGACAGCCCCAGCATTTT CASSLVGQGQPQHF
TRBJ2-4 14 NA TRBV20-1 many TGCAGTGCTAGTACGGGGTTCGGCAAAAACATTCAGTACTTC CSASTGFGKNIQYF
TRBJ2-2 19 TRBD2 TRBV9 many TGTGCCAGCAGCGTTTCATATAGGGTGACTAGCGGGAGTACCGGGGAGCTGTTTTTT CASSVSYRVTSGSTGELFF
TRBJ2-5 13 TRBD2 TRBV5-6 many TGTGCCAGCAGTCGGGGGGTCCAAGAGACCCAGTACTTC CASSRGVQETQYF
TRBJ2-7 17 TRBD2 TRBV4-2 many TGTGCCAGCAGCCAAGATAGGACTAGCGGGAGTAGTGGCGAGCAGTACTTC CASSQDRTSGSSGEQYF
TRBJ2-2 18 NA TRBV6-2/TRBV6-3 many TGTGCCAGCGAGCGTGATGAGGGTTTAAGGGGATACACCGGGGAGCTGTTTTTT CASERDEGLRGYTGELFF
TRBJ2-1 14 TRBD1 TRBV7-3 many TGTGCCAGCAGCTTAAACCGGGACAGGGTTAAGATGGTCTTC CASSLNRDRVKMVF
TRBJ2-1 18 NA TRBV5-1 NA TGCACCAGCAGAGGGGACAGGGCTAGGCTAGCGGGAAAGGATGAGCAGTTCTTC CTSRGDRARLAGKDEQFF
TRBJ2-7 14 NA TRBV10-2 many TGCGCCAGCACTGGGATCAATCGAGAGATCGAGCAGTACTTC CASTGINREIEQYF
TRBJ1-1 17 NA TRBV20-1 few TGCAGTGTGCCACAGAGCAGGTGGGATTTCATGAATACTGAAGCTTTCTTT CSVPQSRWDFMNTEAFF
TRBJ2-2 16 TRBD2 TRBV4-2 many TGTGCCAGCAGCACACGCACTAGCGGGAGTACCGGGGAGCTGTTTTTT CASSTRTSGSTGELFF
TRBJ1-1 12 NA TRBV11-2 many TGTGCCAGCAGCTTAGAGGGGGTGAAAGCTTTCTTT CASSLEGVKAFF
TRBJ1-1 14 TRBD1 TRBV5-1 many TGCGCCAGCAGCTATTACTCAGGGGGAGGACGTGCTTTCTTT CASSYYSGGGRAFF
TRBJ2-1 15 TRBD1 TRBV7-9 many TGTGCCAGCAGCTCCGCGGGACAGGGCTTGAATGAGCAGTTCTTC CASSSAGQGLNEQFF
TRBJ2-7 13 NA TRBV5-1 few TGCGCCAGCAGCTTGGCCTGGGGATACGAGCAGTACTTC CASSLAWGYEQYF
TRBJ2-3 14 NA TRBV5-1 medium-sized TGCGCCAGCAGCTTGGAGACAGGCACAGATACGCAGTATTTT CASSLETGTDTQYF
TRBJ2-3 11 NA TRBV5-1 many TGCGCCAGCACCTTGGTTGATACGCAGTATTTT CASTLVDTQYF
TRBJ2-7 10 NA TRBV20-1 many TGCAGTGCCAAAGACTTCGAGCAGTACTTC CSAKDFEQYF
TRBJ1-3 12 NA TRBV7-2 many TGTGCCAGCAGTCTGACACGAAACACCATATATTTT CASSLTRNTIYF